This TCR beta chain originates from a study of T cell responses to AZD1222 COVID-19 vaccine. Study-wide findings and caveats: Repertoire collection took place solely once the T cell response had peaked. Of the AZD1222 recipients, only 5 or 6 were seropositive at baseline.

Pooling of second doses given at about 4 or about 12 weeks was done. Worth noting for this clone: Antigen: not known.

The CDR3 contains 14 residues. Germline loops: CDR1 MGHDK, CDR2 SYGVNS. Trimming cost V 3 bases and J 2 bases, with 5 bases left between them. TCRdb's copy holds only in-frame clones and misses some; the assay was immunoSEQ multiplex PCR. The data contain over 120,000 clones, around 92% of them singletons. The rearrangement uses TRBV25-1 and TRBJ2-6; D possibly uses TRBD1 or TRBD2 (5 bases each). This material consisted of peripheral blood, taken 28 days after the second AZD1222 dose. The sequence was collected from an adult who received the AZD1222 COVID-19 vaccine. The chain's CDR3 is CASSEGAGANVLTF. The CDR3 bases are TGTGCCAGCAGTGAGGGGGCTGGGGCCAACGTCCTGACTTTC.